The T cell receptor beta chain described here comes from a study of Ad26.COV2.S vaccination and SARS-CoV-2 variants. Across the study: As a participant in COV1001, the donor was in the Ad26.COV2.S trial arm. Ad26.COV2.S was injected intramuscularly once or twice, 56 days apart.

Indicated treatment: some 20 received Ad26.COV2.S at low or high dose, single or two shots; a few received placebo; per-sample allocation not given. Material that was analyzed had been drawn on day 63 after the first vaccine or placebo injection. Libraries were prepared by immunoSEQ multiplex PCR; TCRdb keeps only in-frame clonotypes and omits some of them. Among a few hundred thousand clones listed, around 86% were seen once. This clone appeared a few times. Its matching antigen is unknown. Study findings and constraints: An underestimation of total T cell responses may have resulted from the TCR breadth and depth analyses. The breadth of spike-specific CD8+ and CD4+ T cell responses after vaccination was reportedly substantial.

This CDR3 spans 15 amino acids. Germline CDR1 and CDR2: MNHNS and SASEGT. Trimming took off 1 base at V and 2 bases at J, with 9 bases between the two ends. Source: peripheral blood, taken in a trial of Ad26.COV2.S vaccine versus placebo. The rearrangement uses TRBV6-1 and TRBJ1-5; D not certain. This TCR was sampled from a person aged 18 to 65 who received the Ad26.COV2.S COVID-19 vaccine or a placebo. CDR3 protein: CASSEGRMGNQPQHF. CDR3 coding DNA: TGTGCCAGCAGTGAAGGCCGAATGGGCAATCAGCCCCAGCATTTT.